The 10 T cell receptor beta chains below were found in one sample sequenced in a study of T cell changes during pregnancy in multiple sclerosis. Clones were read by immunoSEQ multiplex PCR, and TCRdb kept only the in-frame ones, dropping some. The table lists some 49,000 clones, 90% of them singletons, with 5% to 6.5% in the top ten. The specimen was peripheral blood, collected after pregnancy. The receptors here all came from a female donor in good health, enrolled as a control in a pregnancy study.

The rearrangement links TRBV18 to TRBJ1-6; tentatively, D is TRBD1 (5 bases). The CDR3 contains 16 residues. Germline lookup yields CDR1 KGHSH and CDR2 LQKENI. V dropped 4 bases and J dropped 4 bases, with 14 bases sitting between them. The CDR3 protein is CASSQQDTSYNSPLHF. The CDR3 DNA reads TGTGCCAGCTCACAACAGGATACAAGTTATAATTCACCCCTCCACTTT. Using reference TRBV18 and TRBJ1-6 for the parts outside the CDR3, the full variable domain is NAGVMQNPRHLVRRRGQEARLRCSPMKGHSHVYWYRQLPEEGLKFMVYLQKENIIDESGMPKERFSAEFPKEGPSILRIQQVVRGDSAAYFCASSQQDTSYNSPLHFGNGTRLTVT.

This sequence joins TRBV4-1 and TRBJ2-4, with 7 bases matching TRBD1. The ends lost 1 base at V and 1 base at J; junction bases unmatched: 7. The CDR3 is made up of 17 amino acids. CDR1 is MGHRA, CDR2 YSYEKL, per germline. The CDR3 DNA reads TGCGCCAGCAGCCAAGGATTCACAGGGGCGGCCAAAAACATTCAGTACTTC. Its translation: CASSQGFTGAAKNIQYF.

The gene calls are TRBV29-1 and TRBJ1-2; 10 bases map to TRBD1. CDR1 and CDR2 (germline): SQVTM, ANQGSEA. This CDR3 is 13 amino acids long. Trimming took 5 bases from V and 7 from J; bases not matched to a gene: 7. This CDR3 is CSVSDRGRGGYTF. CDR3 bases: TGCAGCGTTTCTGACAGGGGGCGGGGTGGCTACACCTTC.

V and J are TRBV27 and TRBJ1-5; no definite D call. The CDR3 spans 13 residues. Trimming removed 1 base at V and 5 bases at J, with 6 bases between. Germline loops: CDR1 MNHEY, CDR2 SMNVEV (reference sequence). CDR3: CASSLFSDQPQHF. In DNA form, the CDR3 reads TGTGCCAGCAGTTTATTCAGTGATCAGCCCCAGCATTTT.

The chain joins TRBV2 to TRBJ2-3; TRBD2 aligns across 8 bases. Germline V gene sequence: CDR1 SNHLY, CDR2 FYNNEI. This CDR3 spans 12 amino acids. J gave up 5 bases and V 6 bases, and 1 base lay outside the gene matches. DNA of the CDR3: TGTGCCAGCAGGACTAGCGAAGATACGCAGTATTTT. Translation gives CASRTSEDTQYF.

The chain carries TRBV11-2 and TRBJ2-1; 7 bases match TRBD2. After removal of 1 base from V and 4 bases from J, the junction contained 13 bases not matched to a gene. The CDR3 consists of 18 residues. In germline, CDR1 is SGHAT, CDR2 FQNNGV. CDR3 amino acids: CASSLAWGGGKVYNEQFF. The CDR3 coding sequence is TGTGCCAGCAGCTTAGCCTGGGGGGGAGGGAAGGTATACAATGAGCAGTTCTTC. Complete variable domain (other parts from reference TRBV11-2 and TRBJ2-1): EAGVAQSPRYKIIEKRQSVAFWCNPISGHATLYWYQQILGQGPKLLIQFQNNGVVDDSQLPKDRFSAERLKGVDSTLKIQPAKLEDSAVYLCASSLAWGGGKVYNEQFFGPGTRLTVL.

This chain joins TRBV11-2 and TRBJ1-3; 10 bases agree with TRBD1. Germline CDR1 SGHAT, CDR2 FQNNGV. This CDR3 is 17 amino acids long. V dropped 5 bases and J dropped 0; count of bases not matched to a gene: 7. In DNA form, the CDR3 reads TGTGCCAGCAGCACCCGGGACAGGGGTCTCTCTGGAAACACCATATATTTT. It is translated as CASSTRDRGLSGNTIYF.

The J gene is TRBJ2-3, the V gene TRBV5-4; 9 bases map to TRBD2. There are 16 residues in the CDR3. In germline, CDR1 is SGHNT, CDR2 YYREEE (reference sequence). The ends lost 1 base at V and 4 bases at J; junction bases unmatched: 7. The CDR3 loop is CASSLSAVAGADTQYF. DNA for the CDR3: TGTGCCAGCAGCTTGTCCGCTGTAGCGGGGGCAGATACGCAGTATTTT.

The rearrangement links TRBV11-2 to TRBJ1-3; TRBD1 aligns across 9 bases. Germline V lookup: CDR1 SGHAT, CDR2 FQNNGV. J gave up 3 bases and V 2 bases, and 8 bases lay outside the gene matches. This CDR3 contains 17 residues. The CDR3 DNA is TGTGCCAGCAGCTTAAGCACAGGGGGCTCCCATGGAAACACCATATATTTT. Protein: CASSLSTGGSHGNTIYF.

The CDR3 region is CASSTRQGGLGTEAFF. DNA of the CDR3: TGTGCCAGCAGCACCCGACAGGGGGGTTTGGGAACTGAAGCTTTCTTT. This rearrangement joins TRBV5-4 to TRBJ1-1; 9 bases are a match to TRBD1. This CDR3 comprises 16 residues. The germline gives CDR1 SGHNT, CDR2 YYREEE (reference sequence). V was clipped by 4 bases and J by 5 bases; unmatched bases: 12.